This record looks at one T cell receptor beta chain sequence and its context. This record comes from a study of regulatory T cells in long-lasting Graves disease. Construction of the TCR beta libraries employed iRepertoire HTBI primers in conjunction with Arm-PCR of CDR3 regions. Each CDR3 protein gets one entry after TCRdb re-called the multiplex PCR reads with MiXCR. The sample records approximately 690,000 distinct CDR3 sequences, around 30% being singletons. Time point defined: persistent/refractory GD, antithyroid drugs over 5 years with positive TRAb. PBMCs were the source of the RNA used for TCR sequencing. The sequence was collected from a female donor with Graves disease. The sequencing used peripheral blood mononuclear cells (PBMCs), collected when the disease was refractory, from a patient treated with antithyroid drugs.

The DNA for the CDR3 is TGCAGTGCTAGAGGGTCCCAGGGGGCCGGGGTGACCCAGTACTTC. Its protein is CSARGSQGAGVTQYF. The rearrangement links TRBV20-1 to TRBJ2-5; 8 bases agree with TRBD1. This CDR3 contains 15 residues. From germline, CDR1 is DFQATT and CDR2 SNEGSKA (reference sequence). With V trimmed by 1 base and J by 7 bases, 11 bases remained unmatched.